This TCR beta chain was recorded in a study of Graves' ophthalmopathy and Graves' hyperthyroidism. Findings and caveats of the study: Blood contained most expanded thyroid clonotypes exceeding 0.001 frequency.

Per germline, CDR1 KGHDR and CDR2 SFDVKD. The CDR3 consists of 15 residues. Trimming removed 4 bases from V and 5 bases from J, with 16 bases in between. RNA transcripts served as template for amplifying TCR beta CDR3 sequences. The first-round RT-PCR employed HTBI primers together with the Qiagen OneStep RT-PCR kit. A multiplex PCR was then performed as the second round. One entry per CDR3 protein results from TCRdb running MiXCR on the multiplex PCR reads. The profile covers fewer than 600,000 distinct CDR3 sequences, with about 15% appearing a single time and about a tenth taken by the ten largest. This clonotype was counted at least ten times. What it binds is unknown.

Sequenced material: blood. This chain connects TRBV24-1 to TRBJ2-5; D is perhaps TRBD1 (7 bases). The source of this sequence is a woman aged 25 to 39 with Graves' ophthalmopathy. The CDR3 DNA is TGTGCCACCAGTGACCCGCGGGACAGTCATGAGACCCAGTACTTC. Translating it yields CATSDPRDSHETQYF.